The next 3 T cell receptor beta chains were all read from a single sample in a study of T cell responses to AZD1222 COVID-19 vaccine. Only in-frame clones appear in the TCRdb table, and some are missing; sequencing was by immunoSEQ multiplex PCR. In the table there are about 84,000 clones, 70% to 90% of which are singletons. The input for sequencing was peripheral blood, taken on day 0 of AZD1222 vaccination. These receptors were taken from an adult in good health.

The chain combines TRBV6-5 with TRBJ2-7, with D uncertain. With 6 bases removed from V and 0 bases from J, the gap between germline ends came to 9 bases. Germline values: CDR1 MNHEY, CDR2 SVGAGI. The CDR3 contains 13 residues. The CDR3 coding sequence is TGTGCCAGCAGGGGTCGGCCCTCCTACGAGCAGTACTTC. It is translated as CASRGRPSYEQYF.

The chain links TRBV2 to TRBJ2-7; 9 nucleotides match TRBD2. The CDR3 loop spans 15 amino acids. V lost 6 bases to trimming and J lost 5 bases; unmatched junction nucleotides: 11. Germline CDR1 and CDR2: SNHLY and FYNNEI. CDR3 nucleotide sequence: TGTGCCAGCAGGGCAAGTAGCGGGAGAACCGACGAGCAGTACTTC. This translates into CASRASSGRTDEQYF.

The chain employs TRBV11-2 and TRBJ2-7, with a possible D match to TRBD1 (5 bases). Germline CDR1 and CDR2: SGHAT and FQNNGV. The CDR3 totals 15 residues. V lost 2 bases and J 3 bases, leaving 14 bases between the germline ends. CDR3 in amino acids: CASSLRETALYEQYF. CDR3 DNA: TGTGCCAGCAGCTTACGTGAGACAGCTCTCTACGAGCAGTACTTC.